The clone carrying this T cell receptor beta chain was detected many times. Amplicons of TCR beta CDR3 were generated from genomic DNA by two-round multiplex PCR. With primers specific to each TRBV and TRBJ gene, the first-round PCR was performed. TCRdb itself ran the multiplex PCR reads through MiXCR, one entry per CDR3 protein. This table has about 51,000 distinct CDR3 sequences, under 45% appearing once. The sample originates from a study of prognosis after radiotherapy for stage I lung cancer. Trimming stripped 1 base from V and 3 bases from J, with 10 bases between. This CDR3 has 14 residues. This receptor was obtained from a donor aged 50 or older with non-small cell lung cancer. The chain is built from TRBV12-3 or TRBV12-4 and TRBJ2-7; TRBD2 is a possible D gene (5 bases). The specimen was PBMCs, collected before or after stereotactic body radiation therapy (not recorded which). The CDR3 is CASSLGTGLYEQYF. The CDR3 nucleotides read TGTGCCAGCAGTTTAGGGACCGGACTCTACGAGCAGTACTTC.